These T cell receptor beta chains were read from a single sample in a study of CD4+ T cells in melanoma. TCRdb's table, derived via immunoSEQ multiplex PCR, lists solely in-frame clones and lacks some. The table lists 120,000 to 150,000 clones, roughly 91% of them singletons. The receptors here all came from a human donor with melanoma. Each CDR3 is given with its conserved first and last residue. D genes are given only for firm matches. Some rows mark clone size as missing; the rest say once, few, many or name a class of expanded clone.

v_gene	d_gene	abundance	j_gene	CDR3aa	CDR3nt
TRBV19	NA	once	TRBJ1-2	CASSISGGGGYTF	TGTGCCAGTAGTATATCGGGCGGTGGTGGCTACACCTTC
TRBV6-6	NA	NA	TRBJ1-6	CASSSERDNSPLHF	TGTGCCAGCAGTTCCGAGAGAGATAATTCACCCCTCCACTTT
TRBV30	TRBD1	NA	TRBJ1-2	CAWREGTGSGGYTF	TGTGCCTGGAGGGAAGGGACAGGATCGGGGGGCTACACCTTC
TRBV14	NA	NA	TRBJ2-1	CASSPQLRFAGQFF	TGTGCCAGCAGCCCGCAACTTAGATTCGCAGGGCAGTTCTTC
TRBV2	NA	NA	TRBJ2-3	CASSEAREGVSTDTQYF	TGTGCCAGCAGTGAAGCGCGGGAAGGAGTTAGCACAGATACGCAGTATTTT
TRBV5-1	NA	once	TRBJ1-4	CASSLGGGAHEKLFF	TGCGCCAGCAGCTTGGGAGGGGGGGCGCATGAAAAACTGTTTTTT
TRBV19	TRBD1	NA	TRBJ2-1	CASSIDPDRGIRNEQFF	TGTGCCAGTAGTATAGACCCGGACAGGGGGATCCGGAATGAGCAGTTCTTC
TRBV6-1	NA	NA	TRBJ1-5	CASSWNQPQHF	TGTGCCAGCAGTTGGAATCAGCCCCAGCATTTT
TRBV5-1	TRBD1	NA	TRBJ1-1	CASSLAVLGAYRGQWGNTEAFF	TGCGCCAGCAGCTTGGCGGTCCTGGGAGCGTACAGGGGGCAGTGGGGGAACACTGAAGCTTTCTTT
TRBV6-1	TRBD2	NA	TRBJ2-3	CASSDWGGSTDTQYF	TGTGCCAGCAGTGACTGGGGGGGGAGCACAGATACGCAGTATTTT
TRBV5-1	NA	NA	TRBJ2-5	CASSTFGGQETQYF	TGCGCCAGCAGCACCTTTGGCGGGCAAGAGACCCAGTACTTC
TRBV5-4	TRBD1	NA	TRBJ2-1	CASSTNRGQNNEQFF	TGTGCCAGCAGCACCAACAGGGGGCAGAACAATGAGCAGTTCTTC
TRBV18	NA	NA	TRBJ1-5	CASSSQGSNQPQHF	TGTGCCAGCTCATCACAGGGAAGCAATCAGCCCCAGCATTTT
TRBV5-1	NA	NA	TRBJ1-5	CASSLDTGINQPQHF	TGCGCCAGCAGCTTGGACACAGGGATCAATCAGCCCCAGCATTTT
TRBV27	NA	NA	TRBJ2-1	CASNPTPGSYNEQFF	TGTGCCAGCAATCCAACGCCGGGCTCCTACAATGAGCAGTTCTTC
TRBV11-2	NA	NA	TRBJ1-2	CASSLAVGSPYGYTF	TGTGCCAGCAGCTTAGCTGTCGGCAGCCCTTATGGCTACACCTTC
TRBV5-1	NA	NA	TRBJ1-3	CASSLATGPSGNTIYF	TGCGCCAGCAGCTTGGCTACCGGACCTTCTGGAAACACCATATATTTT
TRBV14	NA	once	TRBJ1-1	CASSRIAVGYTEAFF	TGTGCCAGCAGCCGCATTGCTGTGGGCTACACTGAAGCTTTCTTT
TRBV9	NA	few	TRBJ2-3	CASSGSTDTQYF	TGTGCCAGCAGCGGAAGCACAGATACGCAGTATTTT
TRBV18	NA	NA	TRBJ1-4	CASSPQRTGSNEKLFF	TGTGCCAGCTCACCCCAGAGGACGGGATCTAATGAAAAACTGTTTTTT
TRBV5-1	TRBD1	NA	TRBJ1-1	CASRAGGSPEAFF	TGCGCCAGTAGGGCAGGGGGCTCACCAGAAGCTTTCTTT
TRBV7-3	TRBD2	NA	TRBJ2-2	CASSPDTSGSGELFF	TGTGCCAGCAGCCCCGACACTAGCGGGTCCGGGGAGCTGTTTTTT
TRBV13	TRBD2	NA	TRBJ2-3	CASSLGAGDVGAYF	TGTGCCAGCAGCTTAGGAGCGGGGGACGTGGGAGCGTATTTT
TRBV5-1	TRBD2	NA	TRBJ2-1	CASSPLAGGLDEQFF	TGCGCCAGCAGCCCACTAGCGGGGGGCTTGGATGAGCAGTTCTTC
TRBV29-1	NA	NA	TRBJ1-1	CSVVRETTFEAFF	TGCAGCGTTGTCAGGGAGACAACCTTTGAAGCTTTCTTT
TRBV30	NA	NA	TRBJ1-1	CAWSIGHADTEAFF	TGTGCCTGGTCAATCGGACACGCGGACACTGAAGCTTTCTTT
TRBV7-8	TRBD1	NA	TRBJ2-7	CASSLARMGQATYEQYF	TGTGCCAGCAGCTTAGCGCGGATGGGACAGGCCACCTACGAGCAGTACTTC
TRBV7-9	TRBD1	NA	TRBJ1-1	CASSLTQGAGTEAFF	TGTGCCAGCAGCTTGACCCAGGGGGCGGGAACTGAAGCTTTCTTT
TRBV18	TRBD2	NA	TRBJ2-1	CASSPDFGGEQFF	TGTGCCAGCTCACCGGACTTCGGGGGGGAGCAGTTCTTC
TRBV5-4	NA	NA	TRBJ1-3	CASSSVSGNTIYF	TGTGCCAGTAGTTCTGTCTCTGGAAACACCATATATTTT
TRBV6-5	NA	NA	TRBJ1-1	CASSYGLEGRTEAFF	TGTGCCAGCAGTTACGGTTTGGAGGGCCGGACTGAAGCTTTCTTT
TRBV27	TRBD2	once	TRBJ2-5	CASKSGVQETQYF	TGTGCCAGCAAAAGCGGGGTCCAAGAGACCCAGTACTTC
TRBV6-5	TRBD1	NA	TRBJ1-5	CASSYSRQGNQPQHF	TGTGCCAGCAGTTACTCCCGACAGGGGAATCAGCCCCAGCATTTT
TRBV10-2	NA	few	TRBJ1-5	CASSSGEGQPQHF	TGCGCCAGCAGCTCAGGAGAGGGGCAGCCCCAGCATTTT
TRBV9	NA	NA	TRBJ1-5	CASSVGGSDQPQHF	TGTGCCAGCAGCGTAGGGGGGTCCGATCAGCCCCAGCATTTT
TRBV7-9	NA	few	TRBJ1-2	CASSWTENYGYTF	TGTGCCAGCAGTTGGACCGAGAACTATGGCTACACCTTC
TRBV5-1	TRBD1	NA	TRBJ2-6	CASSFVGQGAGANVLTF	TGCGCCAGCAGCTTCGTGGGACAGGGGGCTGGGGCCAACGTCCTGACTTTC
TRBV30	NA	few	TRBJ1-4	CAWSLGRSNEKLFF	TGTGCCTGGAGTTTAGGGAGATCTAATGAAAAACTGTTTTTT
TRBV6-6	NA	NA	TRBJ1-1	CASSYSGGRRGTEAFF	TGTGCCAGCAGTTACTCAGGCGGTCGGAGGGGCACTGAAGCTTTCTTT
TRBV4-2	NA	NA	TRBJ1-5	CASSQLLWGEQPQHF	TGTGCCAGCAGCCAACTGCTCTGGGGGGAACAGCCCCAGCATTTT
TRBV10-3	TRBD1	NA	TRBJ1-1	CAISAGQGATEAFF	TGTGCCATCAGTGCGGGACAGGGGGCCACTGAAGCTTTCTTT
TRBV11-2	NA	NA	TRBJ2-1	CASSLVVGRGGQFF	TGTGCCAGCAGCTTAGTGGTCGGCAGGGGCGGGCAGTTCTTC
TRBV20-1	NA	NA	TRBJ1-1	CSARDRAVAFF	TGCAGTGCTAGAGACAGGGCTGTCGCTTTCTTT
TRBV6-6	NA	NA	TRBJ1-2	CATAEMGRAYGYTF	TGTGCCACCGCGGAAATGGGACGAGCCTATGGCTACACCTTC
TRBV9	TRBD1	NA	TRBJ2-6	CASSVKYRGSGANVLTF	TGTGCCAGCAGCGTAAAATACAGGGGTTCTGGGGCCAACGTCCTGACTTTC
TRBV30	TRBD2	NA	TRBJ2-3	CAWKISGGITDTQYF	TGTGCCTGGAAAATTAGCGGGGGGATCACAGATACGCAGTATTTT
TRBV5-1	TRBD2	NA	TRBJ2-3	CASSRRGGGRTDTQYF	TGCGCCAGCAGCCGGCGTGGGGGGGGACGCACAGATACGCAGTATTTT
TRBV30	NA	few	TRBJ2-3	CAWCRTRTDTQYF	TGTGCCTGGTGCCGGACGAGAACAGATACGCAGTATTTT
TRBV7-9	NA	NA	TRBJ2-2	CASSPPGHNTGELFF	TGTGCCAGCAGCCCCCCGGGACACAACACCGGGGAGCTGTTTTTT
TRBV10-2	NA	NA	TRBJ2-5	CASSDWFGAYQETQYF	TGCGCCAGCAGTGATTGGTTTGGCGCATACCAAGAGACCCAGTACTTC
TRBV23-1	TRBD1	NA	TRBJ1-1	CASSRAQGTYEAFF	TGCGCCAGCAGTCGCGCACAGGGGACGTATGAAGCTTTCTTT
TRBV27	NA	NA	TRBJ2-2	CASSLLGGPANTGELFF	TGTGCCAGCAGTTTGTTAGGGGGGCCCGCGAACACCGGGGAGCTGTTTTTT
TRBV4-2	NA	NA	TRBJ2-5	CASSQGWETQYF	TGTGCCAGCAGCCAAGGTTGGGAGACCCAGTACTTC
TRBV5-1	TRBD1	NA	TRBJ2-1	CASSVGTGGYNEQFF	TGCGCCAGCAGCGTCGGGACAGGGGGATACAATGAGCAGTTCTTC
TRBV7-3	TRBD1	NA	TRBJ2-1	CASSSRLGQARNEQFF	TGTGCCAGCAGCTCCCGGTTGGGACAGGCAAGGAATGAGCAGTTCTTC
TRBV5-4	TRBD1	once	TRBJ1-6	CASSLGGQGNSPLHF	TGTGCCAGCAGCTTGGGGGGACAGGGTAATTCACCCCTCCACTTT
TRBV2	TRBD1	NA	TRBJ2-7	CASSGDSYEQYF	TGTGCCAGCAGTGGGGACAGCTACGAGCAGTACTTC
TRBV7-9	NA	NA	TRBJ1-1	CASSLDRNTEAFF	TGTGCCAGCAGCTTAGACAGAAACACTGAAGCTTTCTTT
TRBV10-1	TRBD1	NA	TRBJ1-6	CASQGDFGSPLHF	TGCGCCAGCCAGGGGGATTTCGGTTCACCCCTCCACTTT